Listed below are T cell receptor beta chains from one sample, sequenced in a study of CXCR3-negative and CXCR3-positive naive CD8 T cells. From the 5' RACE reads, TCRdb lists one entry per CDR3 protein and no DNA. The sample table includes over 100,000 distinct CDR3 sequences. Specimen: naive CXCR3- CD8+ T cells from blood. The receptors derive from a human donor in good health. Some clones in this sample may be carry-over from other donors' samples. The CDR3 runs from the conserved cysteine through the conserved F or W. Fields, in order: V gene, J gene, CDR3 protein.

V gene: TRBV10-3
J gene: TRBJ2-4
CDR3 protein: CAISALMGGDTRF

V gene: TRBV15
J gene: TRBJ2-7
CDR3 protein: CATSSSVGSGEQYF

V gene: TRBV29-1
J gene: TRBJ1-3
CDR3 protein: CSVGGYSGNTIYF

V gene: TRBV28
J gene: TRBJ2-7
CDR3 protein: CASSPRDRGSSYEQYF

V gene: TRBV5-6
J gene: TRBJ1-1
CDR3 protein: CASSLFRGLITEAFF

V gene: TRBV24-1
J gene: TRBJ2-3
CDR3 protein: CATSDLGGRTQYF

V gene: TRBV10-3
J gene: TRBJ2-1
CDR3 protein: CATKQDSSYNEQFF

V gene: TRBV18
J gene: TRBJ2-5
CDR3 protein: CASSHRDDLGGSVETQYF

V gene: TRBV28
J gene: TRBJ2-1
CDR3 protein: CASTAGTLSYNEQFF

V gene: TRBV13
J gene: TRBJ2-1
CDR3 protein: CASSRWIWEEAGVSNEQFF

V gene: TRBV2
J gene: TRBJ2-1
CDR3 protein: CASSEPDRGRLPNEQFF

V gene: TRBV4-1
J gene: TRBJ2-1
CDR3 protein: CASSQGGVDYITNEQFF

V gene: TRBV7-2
J gene: TRBJ2-6
CDR3 protein: CASSLDTGFPKSGANVLTF

V gene: TRBV19
J gene: TRBJ2-1
CDR3 protein: CASSFQAYNEQFF

V gene: TRBV11-2
J gene: TRBJ1-2
CDR3 protein: CASRPTAGTEYGYTF

V gene: TRBV29-1
J gene: TRBJ2-1
CDR3 protein: CSVDRLAGNSYNEQFF

V gene: TRBV9
J gene: TRBJ1-1
CDR3 protein: CASSSGGGPAEAFF

V gene: TRBV7-6
J gene: TRBJ2-7
CDR3 protein: CASSIGGSYEQYF

V gene: TRBV5-1
J gene: TRBJ1-5
CDR3 protein: CASSPHSFEQGRGEGYQPQHF

V gene: TRBV29-1
J gene: TRBJ2-1
CDR3 protein: CSVEGQGVYNEQFF

V gene: TRBV7-9
J gene: TRBJ2-7
CDR3 protein: CASSEETRVHEQYF

V gene: TRBV15
J gene: TRBJ2-5
CDR3 protein: CATSRGLVETQYF

V gene: TRBV20-1
J gene: TRBJ2-3
CDR3 protein: CSAESRRTSGSGTDTQYF

V gene: TRBV28
J gene: TRBJ2-1
CDR3 protein: CASRDPGYNEQFF

V gene: TRBV7-8
J gene: TRBJ2-1
CDR3 protein: CASSLAGLAAYNEQFF

V gene: TRBV9
J gene: TRBJ2-5
CDR3 protein: CASSVRGSGPDQETQYF

V gene: TRBV29-1
J gene: TRBJ2-4
CDR3 protein: CSVDGPAKAKNIQYF

V gene: TRBV12-3/TRBV12-4
J gene: TRBJ2-3
CDR3 protein: CASESGRREADTQYF

V gene: TRBV5-4
J gene: TRBJ2-1
CDR3 protein: CASSLASGGPNEQFF

V gene: TRBV12-3/TRBV12-4
J gene: TRBJ2-3
CDR3 protein: CASSYDRGMSSTDTQYF

V gene: TRBV11-3
J gene: TRBJ2-3
CDR3 protein: CASSLGLAGPTATQYF

V gene: TRBV6-5
J gene: TRBJ2-1
CDR3 protein: CASSQGPLDRSNEQFF

V gene: TRBV6-5
J gene: TRBJ2-7
CDR3 protein: CASSHWDRGYYEQYF

V gene: TRBV14
J gene: TRBJ2-1
CDR3 protein: CASSQTNDNEQFF

V gene: TRBV9
J gene: TRBJ2-7
CDR3 protein: CASSDPGTGGSYEQYF

V gene: TRBV28
J gene: TRBJ2-3
CDR3 protein: CASSLIYVDTQYF

V gene: TRBV29-1
J gene: TRBJ2-1
CDR3 protein: CSVAGLAGGYPYNEQFF

V gene: TRBV27
J gene: TRBJ2-3
CDR3 protein: CASIKVQPAADTQYF

V gene: TRBV9
J gene: TRBJ2-2
CDR3 protein: CASSQGNSNTGELFF

V gene: TRBV6-2/TRBV6-3
J gene: TRBJ1-1
CDR3 protein: CASSYEGASTEAFF

V gene: TRBV28
J gene: TRBJ2-3
CDR3 protein: CASSSSGGPGTDTQYF

V gene: TRBV28
J gene: TRBJ2-1
CDR3 protein: CASSLSFGRTPNEQFF

V gene: TRBV28
J gene: TRBJ2-3
CDR3 protein: CASSFGFGTDTQYF

V gene: TRBV7-8
J gene: TRBJ2-1
CDR3 protein: CASSSRQGAAYNEQFF

V gene: TRBV12-3/TRBV12-4
J gene: TRBJ2-7
CDR3 protein: CASSKGIPTEQYF

V gene: TRBV28
J gene: TRBJ1-6
CDR3 protein: CASSLFPTGDFGSPLHF

V gene: TRBV20-1
J gene: TRBJ2-5
CDR3 protein: CSARGSSGKETQYF

V gene: TRBV20-1
J gene: TRBJ2-4
CDR3 protein: CSASEGTGSAYIQYF

V gene: TRBV5-4
J gene: TRBJ2-7
CDR3 protein: CASAGGGTSGYEQYF

V gene: TRBV29-1
J gene: TRBJ2-1
CDR3 protein: CSARAQGINEQFF